Below are 14 T cell receptor beta chains sequenced from a single sample in a study of Graves' ophthalmopathy and Graves' hyperthyroidism. For repertoire sequencing, the TCR beta CDR3 regions were amplified from RNA transcripts. An initial RT-PCR round employing HTBI primers preceded a second-round multiplex PCR. Each CDR3 protein gets one entry after TCRdb re-called the multiplex PCR reads with MiXCR. The sample carries approximately 700,000 distinct CDR3 sequences, 35% to 45% recorded once. Sequenced sample: peripheral blood. These receptors were taken from an adult man with Graves' ophthalmopathy.

This clonotype was counted only a few times. The chain carries TRBV20-1 and TRBJ1-6, with 9 bases aligning to TRBD1. The trim removed 2 bases at V and 7 bases at J, leaving 3 bases unmatched. The CDR3 covers 14 residues. Per the germline V gene, CDR1 is DFQATT and CDR2 is SNEGSKA (reference sequence). The CDR3 DNA is TGCAGTGCTAGATCCGGGACAGGGAATTCACCCCTCCACTTT. Its translation: CSARSGTGNSPLHF.

This chain links TRBV19 with TRBJ2-3; possibly TRBD1 for D (7 bases). CDR1 is LNHDA and CDR2 is SQIVND in the germline V gene (reference sequence). The ends were cut back, 3 bases at V and 3 bases at J, with 16 bases in the middle. The length of the CDR3 is 16 residues. This CDR3 reads CASSIQGGALTDTQYF. The CDR3 DNA reads as TGTGCCAGTAGTATTCAGGGGGGAGCGTTAACAGATACGCAGTATTTT.

This chain links TRBV6-6 with TRBJ2-7; TRBD2 aligns across 7 bases. The CDR3 contains 18 residues. Per the germline V gene, CDR1 is MNHNY and CDR2 is SVGAGI (reference sequence). Trimming removed 0 bases from V and 3 bases from J; junction bases left unmatched: 14. The CDR3 nucleotides are TGTGCCAGCAGTTACTCGACGGAGCGGAGCGGGGCCCTCTACGAGCAGTACTTC. As protein: CASSYSTERSGALYEQYF.

V gene TRBV15 combines with J gene TRBJ1-5, with TRBD1 matching over 7 bases. The V segment lost 3 bases and the J segment 6 bases; nucleotides outside the gene matches: 14. The CDR3 consists of 17 residues. Germline V gives CDR1 LNHNV, CDR2 YYDKDF (reference sequence). CDR3 region: CATSRDLSGQWGQPQHF. Written as DNA, the CDR3 is TGTGCCACCAGCAGGGATCTGTCGGGACAGTGGGGTCAGCCCCAGCATTTT.

In its sample, this clonotype was seen many times. This chain uses TRBV6-1 with TRBJ1-2, with 7 bases fitting TRBD1. V shed 9 bases, J shed 0 bases, and the junction held 10 bases outside the gene matches. The CDR3 consists of 15 residues. Germline V gene data show CDR1 as MNHNS and CDR2 as SASEGT. The CDR3 sequence: CARDPGTATNYGYTF. As DNA, the CDR3 is TGTGCCAGAGACCCCGGGACAGCAACTAACTATGGCTACACCTTC.

This clonotype was counted at least ten times. The junction shows a germline mismatch at one end, possibly a read error. This chain connects TRBV9 to TRBJ2-2, with TRBD2 matching over 12 bases. The CDR3 has 16 amino acids. Germline V gives CDR1 SGDLS, CDR2 YYNGEE. CDR3 coding DNA: TGTGCCAGCAGCCCGACTAGCGGGAGAAACAACGGGGAGCTGTTTTTT. Protein sequence: CASSPTSGRNNGELFF.

The chain couples TRBV6-1 to TRBJ2-6, with TRBD1 as a possible D gene (6 bases). Germline lookup yields CDR1 MNHNS and CDR2 SASEGT. The CDR3 length is 17 residues. The V end was cut by 1 base, the J end by 4 bases, with 14 bases between. CDR3 nucleotides: TGTGCCAGCAGTGAAGGCTTTCAGGGGAGAGGGGCCAACGTCCTGACTTTC. Protein product: CASSEGFQGRGANVLTF.

Remarks on this clonotype: The germline gene is not matched at one end of the junction; a read error may be the cause. The V and J genes are TRBV7-2 and TRBJ2-7; TRBD1 aligns across 10 bases. Germline V gene data show CDR1 as SGHTA and CDR2 as FQGNSA. The CDR3 contains 15 residues. The CDR3 sequence is CASSLGTGDTGELYF. In DNA, the CDR3 is TGTGCCAGCAGCTTGGGGACAGGGGACACCGGGGAGCTGTACTTC.

The sample holds a few counts of this clonotype. The rearrangement links TRBV4-2 to TRBJ1-1; D is undetermined. From germline, CDR1 is LGHNA and CDR2 YNFKEQ. The CDR3 loop spans 14 amino acids. The V and J ends lost 0 bases and 10 bases respectively, with 15 bases between them. The chain's CDR3 is CASSQDGRPRGAFF. The CDR3 DNA reads TGTGCCAGCAGCCAAGATGGACGCCCCCGGGGAGCTTTCTTT.

This clonotype was counted at least ten times. The chain recombines TRBV4-2 with TRBJ2-5, with D tentatively TRBD1 or TRBD2 (5 bases each). Germline CDR1 reads LGHNA; CDR2 reads YNFKEQ. The CDR3 spans 15 residues. V gave up 0 bases and J gave up 9 bases, with 17 bases separating them. The chain's CDR3 is CASSQDISDRTAQYF. CDR3 DNA sequence: TGTGCCAGCAGCCAAGACATTAGCGACAGAACGGCCCAGTACTTC.

The CDR3: CAWSSGDRGSSNQPQHF. DNA of the CDR3: TGTGCCTGGAGTTCCGGGGACAGGGGATCGAGCAATCAGCCCCAGCATTTT. The rearrangement uses TRBV19 and TRBJ1-5; TRBD1 aligns across 10 bases. The junction had 14 bases not matched to a gene; V was cut back by 11 bases and J by 1 base. The CDR3 runs to 17 residues. Germline CDR1 LNHDA, CDR2 SQIVND (reference sequence). Looking up the rest from reference TRBV19 and TRBJ1-5 gives the full variable domain: DGGITQSPKYLFRKEGQNVTLSCEQNLNHDAMYWYRQDPGQGLRLIYYSQIVNDFQKGDIAEGYSVSREKKESFPLTVTSAQKNPTAFYLCAWSSGDRGSSNQPQHFGDGTRLSIL.

This clonotype came up many times. V and J are TRBV10-3 and TRBJ2-7; 14 bases line up with TRBD2. CDR3 size: 17 residues. Germline CDR1 ENHRY, CDR2 SYGVKD. Losses at the gene ends were 4 bases for V and 0 bases for J; bases not matched to a gene: 5. Here the CDR3 reads CAISGTSGGRPSYEQYF. CDR3 nucleotides: TGTGCCATCAGTGGGACTAGCGGGGGGCGACCCTCCTACGAGCAGTACTTC.

The V gene is TRBV2, the J gene TRBJ1-4; D ambiguous. The CDR3 length is 8 residues. CDR1 is SNHLY and CDR2 is FYNNEI in the germline V gene. Trimming took 6 bases from V and 14 from J, leaving 4 bases between them. CDR3 region: CASRGLFF. CDR3 nucleotides: TGTGCCAGCAGGGGGCTGTTTTTT.

The J gene is TRBJ1-2, the V gene TRBV9, with D maybe TRBD1 (6 bases). The ends were cut back, 3 bases at V and 4 bases at J, with 10 bases in the middle. This CDR3 comprises 13 residues. The V gene's germline CDR1 is SGDLS and CDR2 YYNGEE. The CDR3 nucleotides are TGTGCCAGCAGCGGCGACAGGCTCTATGGCTACACCTTC. Protein product: CASSGDRLYGYTF.